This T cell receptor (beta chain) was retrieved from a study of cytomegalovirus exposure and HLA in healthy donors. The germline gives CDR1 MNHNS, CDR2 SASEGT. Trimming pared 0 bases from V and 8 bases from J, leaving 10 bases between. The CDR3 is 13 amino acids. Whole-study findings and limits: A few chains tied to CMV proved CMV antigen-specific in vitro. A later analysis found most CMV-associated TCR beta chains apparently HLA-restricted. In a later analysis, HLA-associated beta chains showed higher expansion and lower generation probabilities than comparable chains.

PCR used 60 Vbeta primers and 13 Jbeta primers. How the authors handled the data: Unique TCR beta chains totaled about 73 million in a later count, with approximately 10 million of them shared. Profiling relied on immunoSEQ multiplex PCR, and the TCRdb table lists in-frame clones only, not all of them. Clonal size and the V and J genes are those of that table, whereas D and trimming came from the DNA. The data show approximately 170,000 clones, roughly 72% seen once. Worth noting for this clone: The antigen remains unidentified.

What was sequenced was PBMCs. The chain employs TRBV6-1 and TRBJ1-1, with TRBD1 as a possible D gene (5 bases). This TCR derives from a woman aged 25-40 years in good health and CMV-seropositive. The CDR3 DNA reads TGTGCCAGCAGTGAAGCTCGTAAGGGGGAAGCTTTCTTT. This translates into CASSEARKGEAFF.